A single sample gave rise to the 4 T cell receptor beta chains below, sequenced in a study of blood T cell repertoires in COVID-19. Clones were sequenced by immunoSEQ multiplex PCR, and TCRdb holds only the in-frame ones, with some missing. The table shows 110,000 or so clones, with about 90% occurring only once. Material for sequencing was peripheral blood. The receptors come from a human donor in a cohort sampled during active COVID-19.

This clone was counted between two and nine times. The chain links TRBV5-5 to TRBJ2-7; D gene ambiguous. This CDR3 contains 15 residues. CDR1 SGHKS and CDR2 YYEKEE come from the germline V gene (reference sequence). Trimming stripped 3 bases from V and 0 bases from J, with 13 bases between. The CDR3 bases are TGTGCCAGCAGCTCAGAGGCCCGCTACTCCTACGAGCAGTACTTC. Translating it yields CASSSEARYSYEQYF.

The chain uses TRBV7-2 and TRBJ1-2; D call uncertain. V lost 6 bases and J lost 5, with 10 bases in between. CDR3 length: 12 amino acids. Looked up from germline, CDR1 is SGHTA and CDR2 is FQGNSA. The CDR3 bases are TGTGCCAGCAGTCCAAGAGGGTATGGCTACACCTTC. Residues: CASSPRGYGYTF.

The chain recombines TRBV5-8 with TRBJ1-3, with D perhaps TRBD1 (6 bases). CDR3 length equals 15 residues. Germline V gene lookup returns CDR1 SGHTS and CDR2 YDEGEE. V was pared by 1 base and J by 4 bases, with 12 bases between. The CDR3 loop reads CASSLRPGAGNTIYF. For the CDR3, the DNA is TGTGCCAGCAGCTTGCGTCCAGGGGCGGGAAACACCATATATTTT.

The gene calls are TRBV28 and TRBJ1-2; 10 nucleotides agree with TRBD1. The CDR3 totals 14 residues. The V gene end was trimmed by 5 bases and the J gene end by 6 bases; junction bases not matched to a gene: 6. The germline gives CDR1 MDHEN, CDR2 SYDVKM. DNA for the CDR3: TGTGCCAGCAGTACCGGGACAGGGGTTAATGGCTACACCTTC. It translates to CASSTGTGVNGYTF.